One and the same sample provided the 22 T cell receptor beta chains below, sequenced in a study of monozygotic twins with inflammatory bowel disease. TCRdb reprocessed the 5' RACE reads and stores each CDR3 protein as one record, lacking DNA. Its table lists about 380,000 distinct CDR3 sequences. Sequenced: blood. Receptor source: a human donor with ulcerative colitis or Crohn's disease, or a healthy co-twin of an affected twin (not recorded which).

The chain employs TRBV2 and TRBJ1-1. The V gene's germline CDR1 is SNHLY and CDR2 FYNNEI. This CDR3 spans 15 amino acids. The CDR3 region is CASYRTRALNTEAFF. Filled out from reference TRBV2 and TRBJ1-1, the complete variable domain reads EPEVTQTPSHQVTQMGQEVILRCVPISNHLYFYWYRQILGQKVEFLVSFYNNEISEKSEIFDDQFSVERPDGSNFTLKIRSTKLEDSAMYFCASYRTRALNTEAFFGQGTRLTVV.

The chain employs TRBV4-3 and TRBJ1-5. CDR1 is LGHNA and CDR2 is YSLEER in the germline V gene. This CDR3 has 15 residues. CDR3 loop: CASSPEWWENQPQHF.

The V call is TRBV20-1, the J call TRBJ2-3. This CDR3 is 14 amino acids long. CDR1 and CDR2 from the germline V gene are DFQATT and SNEGSKA (reference sequence). CDR3 sequence: CSATRLGRTDTQYF.

The chain carries TRBV19 and TRBJ2-7; TCRdb indicates TRBD1, and absent DNA this call remains unverified. Germline V gives CDR1 LNHDA, CDR2 SQIVND (reference sequence). The length of the CDR3 is 16 residues. CDR3 region: CASSHRDPPGAYEQYF.

The CDR3 protein is CASSAQVGRRGLYGYTF. J is TRBJ1-2 and V is TRBV19; TCRdb gives TRBD1 as the D gene, but with no DNA this cannot be confirmed. Germline V gives CDR1 LNHDA, CDR2 SQIVND (reference sequence). There are 17 residues in the CDR3.

The chain employs TRBV28 and TRBJ2-1; there is no DNA to check the TCRdb D call of TRBD1. CDR3 size: 15 residues. Germline V gene data show CDR1 as MDHEN and CDR2 as SYDVKM. The CDR3 spells CASSSLGTSYNEQFF.

The J gene is TRBJ2-5, the V gene TRBV19; TCRdb names TRBD2, which stays unverified in the absence of DNA. The CDR3 spans 14 residues. CDR1 LNHDA and CDR2 SQIVND come from the germline V gene (reference sequence). The CDR3: CASRLHSGGETQYF.

J is TRBJ1-2 and V is TRBV9; the TRBD1 assignment by TCRdb is unverifiable without DNA. The CDR3 totals 17 residues. The V gene's germline CDR1 is SGDLS and CDR2 YYNGEE. CDR3 sequence reads: CASSIARTTGRNYGYTF.

The J gene is TRBJ2-1, the V gene TRBV29-1; absent DNA, TCRdb's TRBD1 call cannot be checked. Germline V CDR1 and CDR2: SQVTM, ANQGSEA. The CDR3 runs 15 residues. The CDR3 is CSVSASYRVSNEQFF.

V usage is TRBV11-2 and J usage is TRBJ2-7; there is no DNA to check the TCRdb D call of TRBD2. CDR1 SGHAT and CDR2 FQNNGV come from the germline V gene. The CDR3 is made up of 15 amino acids. CDR3 amino acids: CASSHGLKSSYEQYF.

The rearrangement joins TRBV18 to TRBJ2-6. The CDR3 totals 15 residues. CDR1 is KGHSH and CDR2 is LQKENI in the germline V gene. The CDR3: CASSLRSRQLNVLTF.

This chain connects TRBV3-1 to TRBJ1-4; TCRdb names TRBD1, which stays unverified in the absence of DNA. Germline CDR1 reads LGHDT; CDR2 reads YNNKEL (reference sequence). The CDR3 extends over 16 amino acids. The CDR3 loop is CASSQELGRGNEKLFF.

The chain recombines TRBV6-1 with TRBJ2-1. This CDR3 has 11 amino acids. Germline V gene data show CDR1 as MNHNS and CDR2 as SASEGT. CDR3 residues: CASSEFYEQFF.

The V gene is TRBV5-1, the J gene TRBJ2-5. Germline CDR1 is SGHRS and CDR2 is YFSETQ. The CDR3 extends over 15 amino acids. This chain's CDR3 is CASSLASLAEETQYF.

V usage is TRBV5-4 and J usage is TRBJ2-5; as DNA is missing, the TRBD1 call by TCRdb cannot be tested. The CDR3 consists of 14 residues. The germline CDR1 and CDR2 sequences are SGHNT and YYREEE (reference sequence). This CDR3 is CASRGGAVVETQYF.

The chain recombines TRBV5-1 with TRBJ2-2; absent DNA, TCRdb's TRBD1 call cannot be checked. The germline V gene encodes CDR1 SGHRS and CDR2 YFSETQ. CDR3 length: 16 amino acids. This chain's CDR3 is CASSRLGADSTGELFF.

The chain employs TRBV10-3 and TRBJ2-7; there is no DNA to check the TCRdb D call of TRBD2. The CDR3 loop spans 16 amino acids. CDR1 and CDR2 (germline): ENHRY, SYGVKD. This chain's CDR3 is CAISAGSSTESYEQYF.

The chain employs TRBV19 and TRBJ1-1. CDR1 and CDR2 from the germline V gene are LNHDA and SQIVND (reference sequence). The CDR3 is 15 amino acids. CDR3 in amino acids: CASSIGAPRSTEAFF.

The V gene is TRBV24-1, the J gene TRBJ2-7; TCRdb returns TRBD2, unconfirmable since there is no DNA. The CDR3 extends over 14 amino acids. Germline-derived CDR1 and CDR2 are KGHDR and SFDVKD. CDR3 sequence reads: CATSDPAGGYEQYF.

The chain recombines TRBV7-3 with TRBJ1-6; the D gene TCRdb calls, TRBD1, cannot be checked with no DNA. The CDR3 is 15 amino acids. Germline assignment: CDR1 SGHTA and CDR2 FQGTGA. CDR3 amino acids: CASSPTGPPNSPLHF. The whole variable domain, remainder taken from reference TRBV7-3 and TRBJ1-6, is GAGVSQTPSNKVTEKGKYVELRCDPISGHTALYWYRQSLGQGPEFLIYFQGTGAADDSGLPNDRFFAVRPEGSVSTLKIQRTERGDSAVYLCASSPTGPPNSPLHFGNGTRLTVT.

The chain recombines TRBV12-3 or TRBV12-4 with TRBJ2-1; with no DNA, the TCRdb D assignment of TRBD1 cannot be verified. CDR3 length equals 15 residues. The CDR3 sequence: CASSFLQGAFNEQFF.

The CDR3 reads CSARDQQGLWNQPQHF. The chain has TRBV20-1 and TRBJ1-5; TCRdb returns TRBD1, unconfirmable since there is no DNA. The length of the CDR3 is 16 residues. Germline V lookup: CDR1 DFQATT, CDR2 SNEGSKA (reference sequence).